This is a list of T cell receptor beta chains from one sample in a study of T cells in Graves' hyperthyroidism and ophthalmopathy. MiXCR, run by TCRdb on the multiplex PCR reads, gives a single entry per CDR3 protein. The sample has about 380,000 distinct CDR3 sequences; around 18% are singletons. The sample was blood. These receptors all stem from a man aged 18 to 30 with Graves' ophthalmopathy. CDR3s include the opening cysteine and the closing phenylalanine or tryptophan. The D gene is left open where the match is weak. Size is stated for part of the rows, as once, few or many counts, or as a class when the clone is expanded.

d_gene	abundance	j_gene	v_gene	CDR3aa	CDR3nt
.	.	TRBJ2-2	TRBV4-1	CASSQDFFNRAGTGELFF	TGCGCCAGCAGCCAAGATTTTTTTAACAGGGCCGGCACCGGGGAGCTGTTTTTT
.	.	TRBJ1-5	TRBV28	CASSLIGAPRQHF	TGTGCCAGCAGTTTGATTGGCGCCCCCCGACAGCATTTT
TRBD2	.	TRBJ2-1	TRBV6-1	CASSARLADNEQFF	TGTGCCAGCAGTGCCAGACTAGCGGACAATGAGCAGTTCTTC
TRBD1	many	TRBJ1-2	TRBV27	CASSLTGQGRGYTF	TGTGCCAGCAGTTTAACCGGACAGGGGCGCGGCTACACCTTC
TRBD1	many	TRBJ1-1	TRBV20-1	CSARDSWGQGNTEAFF	TGCAGTGCTAGAGATAGTTGGGGACAGGGGAACACTGAAGCTTTCTTT
.	many	TRBJ1-1	TRBV3-1	CASSRLMGLNTEAFF	TGTGCCAGCAGCCGTCTCATGGGGCTGAACACTGAAGCTTTCTTT
.	many	TRBJ2-7	TRBV7-9	CASSLVNAYEQYF	TGTGCCAGCAGCTTGGTCAACGCCTACGAGCAGTACTTC
.	.	TRBJ1-4	TRBV5-6	CASSLGGWGEKLFF	TGTGCCAGCAGCTTGGGAGGATGGGGTGAAAAACTGTTTTTT
.	many	TRBJ2-3	TRBV7-8	CASSLAGGQIRADTQYF	TGTGCCAGCAGCTTAGCGGGCGGACAAATCCGGGCAGATACGCAGTATTTT
TRBD1	.	TRBJ2-7	TRBV3-1	CASSQSVGQTYDEQYF	TGTGCCAGCAGCCAATCGGTGGGACAGACCTACGACGAGCAGTACTTC
.	many	TRBJ2-1	TRBV14	CASSQGRSGKQFF	TGTGCCAGCAGCCAAGGCCGGTCGGGAAAGCAGTTCTTC
.	many	TRBJ2-5	TRBV11-2	CASSGGVQETQYF	TGTGCCAGCAGTGGAGGGGTGCAAGAGACCCAGTACTTC
TRBD1	.	TRBJ2-3	TRBV19	CASSIPGQAPRTQYF	TGTGCCAGTAGTATACCGGGACAGGCTCCAAGAACGCAGTATTTT
TRBD2	many	TRBJ2-7	TRBV5-1	CASSSGLAGADRDEQYF	TGCGCCAGCAGCTCGGGACTAGCGGGGGCGGATCGGGACGAGCAGTACTTC
TRBD1	.	TRBJ1-1	TRBV2	CASSTGQGWGGETEAFF	TGTGCCAGCAGTACAGGACAGGGTTGGGGCGGGGAGACTGAAGCTTTCTTT
.	many	TRBJ1-6	TRBV5-1	CASSLNPTDPSPLHF	TGCGCCAGCAGCTTGAATCCGACAGATCCTTCACCCCTCCACTTT
TRBD1	many	TRBJ2-7	TRBV7-6	CASSPHPGQGTEQYF	TGTGCCAGCAGCCCACATCCGGGACAGGGGACCGAGCAGTACTTC
TRBD1	many	TRBJ1-1	TRBV12-3/TRBV12-4	CASSFRQGALVTEAFF	TGTGCCAGCAGTTTTCGACAGGGGGCATTGGTCACTGAAGCTTTCTTT
.	few	TRBJ2-5	TRBV5-8	CASSLRVEETQYF	TGTGCCAGCAGCTTAAGAGTCGAAGAGACCCAGTACTTC
.	.	TRBJ2-7	TRBV29-1	CSARTTYEQYF	TGCAGCGCGAGGACAACCTACGAGCAGTACTTC
TRBD1	many	TRBJ2-5	TRBV6-1	CASNTGGQETQYF	TGTGCCAGCAATACAGGGGGCCAAGAGACCCAGTACTTC
TRBD1	.	TRBJ1-4	TRBV20-1	CSASDRATNEKLFF	TGCAGTGCTAGTGACAGGGCAACTAATGAAAAACTGTTTTTT
.	many	TRBJ2-7	TRBV7-8	CASSLADSRGEQYF	TGTGCCAGCAGCTTAGCGGATTCACGAGGGGAGCAGTACTTC
.	few	TRBJ2-7	TRBV11-1	CASSLALGHTYEQYF	TGTGCCAGCAGCTTAGCGCTGGGACACACCTACGAGCAGTACTTC
.	many	TRBJ1-3	TRBV7-2	CASSLARASGNTIYF	TGTGCCAGCAGCTTAGCCAGAGCCTCTGGAAACACCATATATTTT
.	few	TRBJ1-3	TRBV18	CASSPPNQGNTIYF	TGTGCCAGCTCACCACCCAACCAAGGAAACACCATATATTTT
TRBD2	many	TRBJ2-3	TRBV7-8	CASSFSGGVGDTQYF	TGTGCCAGCAGCTTTTCCGGGGGGGTTGGAGATACGCAGTATTTT
TRBD1	.	TRBJ2-7	TRBV19	CASNPGQGHEQYF	TGTGCCAGTAACCCGGGACAGGGTCACGAGCAGTACTTC
TRBD2	.	TRBJ2-7	TRBV19	CASSTRPSSSTSGVSYEQYF	TGTGCCAGTAGTACAAGGCCCTCCTCCTCGACTAGCGGGGTCTCCTACGAGCAGTACTTC
.	.	TRBJ1-1	TRBV20-1	CSARDRAGFTEAFF	TGCAGTGCTAGAGATAGGGCAGGGTTCACTGAAGCTTTCTTT
.	.	TRBJ1-1	TRBV15	CATSRDRGESTEAFF	TGTGCCACCAGCAGAGATAGGGGCGAGAGCACTGAAGCTTTCTTT
.	.	TRBJ2-5	TRBV6-1	CASRTDRPGETQYF	TGTGCCAGCAGAACCGACAGGCCGGGAGAGACCCAGTACTTC
.	many	TRBJ2-1	TRBV29-1	CSATGPLVEDEQFF	TGCAGCGCCACCGGGCCCTTGGTTGAGGATGAGCAGTTCTTC
TRBD1	.	TRBJ1-1	TRBV5-6	CASSGTKDRDWSGAFF	TGTGCCAGCAGCGGGACGAAGGACAGGGACTGGTCTGGAGCTTTCTTT
.	few	TRBJ2-5	TRBV3-1	CASSQSLQETQYF	TGTGCCAGCAGCCAATCACTACAAGAGACCCAGTACTTC
.	few	TRBJ2-7	TRBV15	CATSNPLAPYERYF	TGTGCCACCAGCAACCCCCTTGCCCCCTACGAGCGGTACTTC
.	few	TRBJ2-3	TRBV5-1	CASSFGGPDTQYF	TGCGCCAGCAGCTTCGGGGGGCCAGATACGCAGTATTTT
.	.	TRBJ2-4	TRBV13	CASSFDGDKNIQYF	TGTGCCAGCAGCTTCGACGGTGACAAAAACATTCAGTACTTC
TRBD2	many	TRBJ2-3	TRBV5-1	CASSFSGGGTDTQYF	TGCGCCAGCAGCTTTAGCGGGGGAGGCACAGATACGCAGTATTTT
TRBD1	once	TRBJ1-5	TRBV2	CASSQSGQGGGQPQHF	TGTGCCAGCAGTCAGTCGGGACAGGGAGGGGGACAGCCCCAGCATTTT
TRBD1	many	TRBJ2-5	TRBV12-3/TRBV12-4	CASSNRGLETQYF	TGTGCCAGCAGTAACAGGGGGCTGGAGACCCAGTACTTC
TRBD2	few	TRBJ2-3	TRBV3-1	CASSQGFLSGGNTDTQYF	TGTGCCAGCAGCCAAGGTTTCCTTAGCGGGGGAAACACAGATACGCAGTATTTT
.	many	TRBJ2-1	TRBV4-1	CASSQGTGNEQFF	TGCGCCAGCAGCCAGGGTACAGGTAATGAGCAGTTCTTC
TRBD2	many	TRBJ2-5	TRBV6-1	CASSFTSGGAEETQYF	TGTGCCAGCAGTTTTACTAGCGGGGGGGCCGAGGAGACCCAGTACTTC
.	many	TRBJ2-1	TRBV10-1	CASSRVYNEQFF	TGCGCCAGCAGCCGGGTTTACAATGAGCAGTTCTTC